This T cell receptor (beta chain) was captured by sequencing in a study of T cells in Graves' hyperthyroidism and ophthalmopathy. Between the trimmed V and J ends, which lost 5 bases and 7 bases, there was a span of 17 bases. Germline CDR1 and CDR2: SEHNR and FQNEAQ (reference sequence). CDR3 length equals 14 residues. The CDR3 regions of TCR beta were amplified from RNA transcripts. The TCR CDR3 was amplified in a first-round RT-PCR using the HTBI primer set. A single record per CDR3 protein comes from TCRdb applying MiXCR to the multiplex PCR reads. The data show 500,000 to 750,000 distinct CDR3 sequences, around 45% seen once.

The sample was peripheral blood or thyroid tissue (not recorded which). The clonotype originates from a woman between 18 and 29 years old with Graves' hyperthyroidism. This chain links TRBV7-9 with TRBJ1-2, with D possibly being TRBD1 (5 bases). The CDR3 here is CASSTEIQGSGYTF. DNA of the CDR3: TGTGCCAGCAGCACGGAAATCCAGGGATCTGGCTACACCTTC.